This TCR beta chain was documented in a study of shared clonotypes between healthy human individuals. Clones were read by immunoSEQ multiplex PCR, and TCRdb kept only the in-frame ones, dropping some. Of hundreds of thousands of clones listed, around 73% are singletons. Germline V gene data show CDR1 as MNHNY and CDR2 as SVGAGI (reference sequence). The CDR3 spans 14 residues. V was clipped by 2 bases and J by 3 bases, with 9 bases between them. The V and J genes are TRBV6-6 and TRBJ2-3, with a possible D match to TRBD2 (5 bases). The receptor's source is a woman in her twenties or thirties in good health. The sequenced sample consisted of memory CD4+ T cells sorted from blood. The subset: CD45RA-negative fraction. The CDR3 here is CASSYEGRTDTQYF. For the CDR3, the DNA is TGTGCCAGCAGTTACGAGGGCAGAACAGATACGCAGTATTTT.